The next 2 T cell receptor beta chains were all read from a single sample in a study of blood T cell repertoires in COVID-19. Assay: immunoSEQ multiplex PCR; the TCRdb copy retains only in-frame clones and omits some. This sample has approximately 450,000 clones, with nearly 90% found just once. The sample consisted of PBMCs or T cells enriched from blood (not recorded which). The receptors derive from a woman between 18 and 29 years old with acute COVID-19.

V usage is TRBV5-5 and J usage is TRBJ2-7; 9 bases map to TRBD1. The CDR3 spans 14 residues. The junction had 5 bases not matched to a gene; V was cut back by 4 bases and J by 3 bases. Germline CDR1 is SGHKS and CDR2 is YYEKEE (reference sequence). Written as DNA, the CDR3 is TGTGCCAGCAGCCCCGACAGGGGGAGCTACGAGCAGTACTTC. Amino acid sequence: CASSPDRGSYEQYF.

As DNA, the CDR3 is TGTGCCAGCAGCTTATCGCAGGGGACTAATGAAAAACTGTTTTTT. Amino acid sequence: CASSLSQGTNEKLFF. This chain joins TRBV11-2 and TRBJ1-4, with D perhaps matching TRBD1 (6 bases). Germline lookup yields CDR1 SGHAT and CDR2 FQNNGV. CDR3 length equals 15 residues. Trimming cost V 2 bases and J 2 bases, with 9 bases left between them. Variable domain in full (rest from reference TRBV11-2 and TRBJ1-4): EAGVAQSPRYKIIEKRQSVAFWCNPISGHATLYWYQQILGQGPKLLIQFQNNGVVDDSQLPKDRFSAERLKGVDSTLKIQPAKLEDSAVYLCASSLSQGTNEKLFFGSGTQLSVL.